One T cell receptor (beta chain) is described in this entry. TCRdb passed the 5' RACE reads through MiXCR, listing each CDR3 protein once. Among 450,000 or so distinct CDR3 sequences listed, 24% were seen once. The data are from a study of identical twins. The same data also contributed to another study, on T cells expressing NK-cell markers.

The sample taken for sequencing was CD4+ T cells sorted from blood. The receptor's source is a woman aged 18-35 years in good health.

CDR3 loop: CATSKGDTAAETQYF. The CDR3 DNA is TGTGCCACCAGCAAGGGGGACACCGCGGCGGAGACCCAGTACTTC. The V and J genes are TRBV24-1 and TRBJ2-5; D perhaps matches TRBD1 (6 bases). This CDR3 has 15 amino acids. Per the germline V gene, CDR1 is KGHDR and CDR2 is SFDVKD. Trimming stripped 7 bases from V and 5 bases from J, with 19 bases between.